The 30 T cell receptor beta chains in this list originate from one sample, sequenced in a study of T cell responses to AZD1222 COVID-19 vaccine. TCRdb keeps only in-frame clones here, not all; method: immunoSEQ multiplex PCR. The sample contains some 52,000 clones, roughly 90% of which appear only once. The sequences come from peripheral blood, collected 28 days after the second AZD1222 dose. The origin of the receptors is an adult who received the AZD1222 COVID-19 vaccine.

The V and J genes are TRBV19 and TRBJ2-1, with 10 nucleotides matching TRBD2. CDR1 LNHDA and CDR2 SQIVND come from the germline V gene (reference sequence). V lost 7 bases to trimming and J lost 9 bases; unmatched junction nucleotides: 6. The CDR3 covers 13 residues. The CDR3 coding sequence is TGTGCCAGTACTGGACTAGCGGTACCTGAGCAGTTCTTC. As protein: CASTGLAVPEQFF.

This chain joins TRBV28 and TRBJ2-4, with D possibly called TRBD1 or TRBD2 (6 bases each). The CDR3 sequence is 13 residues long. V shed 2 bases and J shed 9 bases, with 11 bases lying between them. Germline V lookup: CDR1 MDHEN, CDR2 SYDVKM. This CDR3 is CASSLRGLGIQYF. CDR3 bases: TGTGCCAGCAGTTTACGGGGGCTGGGCATTCAGTACTTC.

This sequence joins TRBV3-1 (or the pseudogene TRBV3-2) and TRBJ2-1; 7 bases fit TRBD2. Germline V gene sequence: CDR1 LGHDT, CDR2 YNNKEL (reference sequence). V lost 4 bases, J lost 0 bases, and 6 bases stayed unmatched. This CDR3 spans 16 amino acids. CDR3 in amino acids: CASSRLAVSSYNEQFF. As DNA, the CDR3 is TGTGCCAGCAGCCGTCTAGCGGTAAGCTCCTACAATGAGCAGTTCTTC.

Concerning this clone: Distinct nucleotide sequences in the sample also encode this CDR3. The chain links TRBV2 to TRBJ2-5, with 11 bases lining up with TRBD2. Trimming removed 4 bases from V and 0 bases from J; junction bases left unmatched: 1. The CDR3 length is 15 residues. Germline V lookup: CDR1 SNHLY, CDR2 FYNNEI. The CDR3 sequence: CASSGTSGYQETQYF. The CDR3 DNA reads TGTGCCAGCAGTGGGACTAGCGGGTACCAAGAGACCCAGTACTTC. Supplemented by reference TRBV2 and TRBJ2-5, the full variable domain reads EPEVTQTPSHQVTQMGQEVILRCVPISNHLYFYWYRQILGQKVEFLVSFYNNEISEKSEIFDDQFSVERPDGSNFTLKIRSTKLEDSAMYFCASSGTSGYQETQYFGPGTRLLVL.

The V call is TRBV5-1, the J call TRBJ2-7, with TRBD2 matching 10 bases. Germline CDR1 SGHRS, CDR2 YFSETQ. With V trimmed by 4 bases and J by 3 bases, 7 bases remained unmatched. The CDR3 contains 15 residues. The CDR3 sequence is CASSLDGTSVYEQYF. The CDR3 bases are TGCGCCAGCAGCCTGGACGGGACTAGCGTCTACGAGCAGTACTTC.

The CDR3 DNA is TGTGCCAGCAGCACCCTCCGACAGAAGAGCTCCTACGAGCAGTACTTC. Translated: CASSTLRQKSSYEQYF. V usage is TRBV6-4 and J usage is TRBJ2-7, with D possibly being TRBD1 (5 bases). The CDR3 has 16 amino acids. CDR1 MRHNA and CDR2 SNTAGT come from the germline V gene. V dropped 6 bases and J dropped 0 bases, with 18 bases sitting between them.

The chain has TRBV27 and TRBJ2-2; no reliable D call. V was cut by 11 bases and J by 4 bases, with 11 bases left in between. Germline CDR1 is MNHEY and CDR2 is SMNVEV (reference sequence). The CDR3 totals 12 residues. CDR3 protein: CAARRVTGELFF. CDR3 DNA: TGTGCCGCCAGAAGGGTCACCGGGGAGCTGTTTTTT.

The CDR3 DNA reads as TGCGCCAGCAGCGCCCGACAGGGCGATGAAAAACTGTTTTTT. Its protein is CASSARQGDEKLFF. The chain recombines TRBV5-1 with TRBJ1-4; TRBD1 matches at 7 bases. The CDR3 contains 14 residues. The V and J ends lost 4 bases and 6 bases, in that order; junction bases with no gene match: 6. Germline V gene lookup returns CDR1 SGHRS and CDR2 YFSETQ.

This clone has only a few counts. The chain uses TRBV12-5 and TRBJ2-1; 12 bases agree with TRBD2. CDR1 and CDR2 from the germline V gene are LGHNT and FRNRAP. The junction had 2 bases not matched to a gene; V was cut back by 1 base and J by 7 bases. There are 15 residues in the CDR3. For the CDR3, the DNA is TGTGCTAGTGGTTTGGACGGGACTAGCGGGAATGAGCAGTTCTTC. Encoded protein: CASGLDGTSGNEQFF. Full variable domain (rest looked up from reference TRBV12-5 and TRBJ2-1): DARVTQTPRHKVTEMGQEVTMRCQPILGHNTVFWYRQTMMQGLELLAYFRNRAPLDDSGMPKDRFSAEMPDATLATLKIQPSEPRDSAVYFCASGLDGTSGNEQFFGPGTRLTVL.

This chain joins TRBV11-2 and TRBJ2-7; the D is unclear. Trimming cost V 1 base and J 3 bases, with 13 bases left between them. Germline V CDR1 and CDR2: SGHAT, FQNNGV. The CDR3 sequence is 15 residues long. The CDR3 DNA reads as TGTGCCAGCAGCTTAGGACCAGCACCTCACTACGAGCAGTACTTC. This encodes CASSLGPAPHYEQYF. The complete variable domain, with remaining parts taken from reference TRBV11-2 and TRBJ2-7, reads EAGVAQSPRYKIIEKRQSVAFWCNPISGHATLYWYQQILGQGPKLLIQFQNNGVVDDSQLPKDRFSAERLKGVDSTLKIQPAKLEDSAVYLCASSLGPAPHYEQYFGPGTRLTVT.

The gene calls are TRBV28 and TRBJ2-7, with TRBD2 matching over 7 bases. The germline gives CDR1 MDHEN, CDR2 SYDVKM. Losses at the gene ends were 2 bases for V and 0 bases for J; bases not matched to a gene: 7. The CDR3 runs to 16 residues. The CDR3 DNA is TGTGCCAGCAGTTTAGGTAGTGGCGGGGGCTCCTACGAGCAGTACTTC. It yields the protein CASSLGSGGGSYEQYF.

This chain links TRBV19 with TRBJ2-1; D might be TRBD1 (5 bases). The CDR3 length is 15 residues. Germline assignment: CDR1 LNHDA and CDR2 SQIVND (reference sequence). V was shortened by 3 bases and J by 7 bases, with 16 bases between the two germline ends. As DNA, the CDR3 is TGTGCCAGTAGTATCTTGGCAGGGCGAGCAAATGAGCAGTTCTTC. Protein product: CASSILAGRANEQFF.

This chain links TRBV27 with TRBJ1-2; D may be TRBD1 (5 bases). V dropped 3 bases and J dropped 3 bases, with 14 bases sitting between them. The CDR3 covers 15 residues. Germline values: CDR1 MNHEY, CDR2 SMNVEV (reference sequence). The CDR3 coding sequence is TGTGCCAGCAGTTTCAGGGAGGAATCGGACTATGGCTACACCTTC. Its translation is CASSFREESDYGYTF.

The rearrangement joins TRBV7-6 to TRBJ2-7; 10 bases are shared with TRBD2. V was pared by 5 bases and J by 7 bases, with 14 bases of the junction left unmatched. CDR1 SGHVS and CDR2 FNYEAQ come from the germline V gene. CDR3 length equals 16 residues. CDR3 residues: CASSPLGAGGPGEQYF. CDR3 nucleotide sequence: TGTGCCAGCAGCCCCCTGGGAGCGGGAGGGCCGGGGGAGCAGTACTTC. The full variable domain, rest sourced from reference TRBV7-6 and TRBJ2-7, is GAGVSQSPRYKVTKRGQDVALRCDPISGHVSLYWYRQALGQGPEFLTYFNYEAQQDKSGLPNDRFSAERPEGSISTLTIQRTEQRDSAMYRCASSPLGAGGPGEQYFGPGTRLTVT.

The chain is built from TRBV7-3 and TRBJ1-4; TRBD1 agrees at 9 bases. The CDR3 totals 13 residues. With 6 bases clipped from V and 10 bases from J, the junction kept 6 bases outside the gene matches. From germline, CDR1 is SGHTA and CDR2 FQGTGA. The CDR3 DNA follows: TGTGCCAGCAGTTCTACAGGGGGCGGAAAACTGTTTTTT. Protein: CASSSTGGGKLFF.

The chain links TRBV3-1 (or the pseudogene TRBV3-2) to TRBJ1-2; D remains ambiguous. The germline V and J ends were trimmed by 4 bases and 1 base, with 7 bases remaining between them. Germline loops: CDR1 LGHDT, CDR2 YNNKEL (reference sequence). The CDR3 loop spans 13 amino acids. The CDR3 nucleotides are TGTGCCAGCAGCCTCGAGGGTAACTATGGCTACACCTTC. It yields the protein CASSLEGNYGYTF.

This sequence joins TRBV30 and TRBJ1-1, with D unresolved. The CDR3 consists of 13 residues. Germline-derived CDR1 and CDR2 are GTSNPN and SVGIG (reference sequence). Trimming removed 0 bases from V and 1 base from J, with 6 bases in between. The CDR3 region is CAWSVQRNTEAFF. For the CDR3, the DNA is TGTGCCTGGAGTGTACAACGGAACACTGAAGCTTTCTTT.

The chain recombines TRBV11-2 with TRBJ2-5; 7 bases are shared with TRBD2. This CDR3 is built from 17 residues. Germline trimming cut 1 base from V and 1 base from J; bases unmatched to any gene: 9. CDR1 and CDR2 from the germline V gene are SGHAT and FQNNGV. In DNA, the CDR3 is TGTGCCAGCAGCTTAGCGGGAGGACATACCAGCCAAGAGACCCAGTACTTC. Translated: CASSLAGGHTSQETQYF.

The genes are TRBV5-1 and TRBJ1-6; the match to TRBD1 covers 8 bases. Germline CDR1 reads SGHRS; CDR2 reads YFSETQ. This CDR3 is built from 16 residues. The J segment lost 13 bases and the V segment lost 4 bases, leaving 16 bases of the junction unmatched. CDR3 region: CASSPGQGAAQFPLHF. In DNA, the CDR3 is TGCGCCAGCAGCCCAGGACAGGGCGCCGCCCAATTCCCCCTCCACTTT.

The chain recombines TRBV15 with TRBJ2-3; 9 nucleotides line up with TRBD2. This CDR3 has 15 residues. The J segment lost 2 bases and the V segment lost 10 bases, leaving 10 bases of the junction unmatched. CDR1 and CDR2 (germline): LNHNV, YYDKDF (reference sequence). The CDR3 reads CAIAEGGGDTDTQYF. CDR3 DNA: TGTGCCATCGCCGAGGGCGGGGGGGACACAGATACGCAGTATTTT.

CDR3 protein: CASSATGTGMTYEQYF. DNA of the CDR3: TGTGCCAGCAGCGCCACCGGGACAGGGATGACCTACGAGCAGTACTTC. This chain joins TRBV11-2 and TRBJ2-7; 9 positions match TRBD1. Germline CDR1 SGHAT, CDR2 FQNNGV. This CDR3 spans 16 amino acids. Unmatched junction bases numbered 10, after V lost 5 bases and J lost 2 bases.

The CDR3 DNA follows: TGTGCCAGCAGTCCTCCGGCGGGGAGCACAGATACGCAGTATTTT. It specifies CASSPPAGSTDTQYF. V usage is TRBV28 and J usage is TRBJ2-3; a possible D gene is TRBD2 (6 bases). From germline, CDR1 is MDHEN and CDR2 SYDVKM. The CDR3 has 15 residues. With 5 bases removed from V and 0 bases from J, the gap between germline ends came to 12 bases.

The CDR3 here is CASRSGSTNEKLFF. The CDR3, as DNA: TGTGCCAGCAGATCAGGGTCAACTAATGAAAAACTGTTTTTT. This chain joins TRBV2 and TRBJ1-4, with a possible D match to TRBD1 (5 bases). Per the germline V gene, CDR1 is SNHLY and CDR2 is FYNNEI. The CDR3 totals 14 residues. Trimming took 6 bases from V and 0 from J, leaving 8 bases between them.

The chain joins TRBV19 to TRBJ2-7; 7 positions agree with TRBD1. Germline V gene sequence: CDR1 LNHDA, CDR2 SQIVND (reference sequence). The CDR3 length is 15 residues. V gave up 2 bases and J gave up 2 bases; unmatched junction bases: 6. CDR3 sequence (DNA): TGTGCCAGTAGTATATCAGTGCAGGGGGCCTACGAGCAGTACTTC. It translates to CASSISVQGAYEQYF.

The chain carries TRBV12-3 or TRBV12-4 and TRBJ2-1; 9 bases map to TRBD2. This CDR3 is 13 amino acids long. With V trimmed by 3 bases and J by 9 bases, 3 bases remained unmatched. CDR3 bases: TGTGCCAGCAGTTTGGTGCGGGAGGGTGAGCAGTTCTTC. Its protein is CASSLVREGEQFF.

CDR3: CASRDQGRGQETQYF. The CDR3 DNA is TGTGCCAGCAGGGATCAGGGTAGGGGCCAAGAGACCCAGTACTTC. This sequence joins TRBV2 and TRBJ2-5, with D possibly being TRBD1 (5 bases). Trimming cost V 6 bases and J 1 base, with 15 bases left between them. Per germline, CDR1 SNHLY and CDR2 FYNNEI. The CDR3 sequence is 15 residues long.

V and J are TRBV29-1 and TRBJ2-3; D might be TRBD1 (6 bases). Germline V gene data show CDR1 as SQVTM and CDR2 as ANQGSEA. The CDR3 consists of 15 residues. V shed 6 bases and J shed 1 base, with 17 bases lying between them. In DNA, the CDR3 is TGCAGCGTGACACAGGGACAACCCCGCACAGATACGCAGTATTTT. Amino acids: CSVTQGQPRTDTQYF.

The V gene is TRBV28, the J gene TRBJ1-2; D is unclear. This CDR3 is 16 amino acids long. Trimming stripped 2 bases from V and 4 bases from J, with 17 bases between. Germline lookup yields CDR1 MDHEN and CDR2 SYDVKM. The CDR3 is CASSLQARVAGYGYTF. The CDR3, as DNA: TGTGCCAGCAGTTTACAAGCGAGGGTGGCTGGCTATGGCTACACCTTC.

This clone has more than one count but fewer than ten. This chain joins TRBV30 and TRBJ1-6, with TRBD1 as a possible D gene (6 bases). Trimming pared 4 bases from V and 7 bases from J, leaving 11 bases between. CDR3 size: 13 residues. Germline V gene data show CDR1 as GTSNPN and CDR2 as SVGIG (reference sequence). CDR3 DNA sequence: TGTGCCTGGAAGGGGGGGACAAATTCACCCCTCCACTTT. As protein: CAWKGGTNSPLHF.

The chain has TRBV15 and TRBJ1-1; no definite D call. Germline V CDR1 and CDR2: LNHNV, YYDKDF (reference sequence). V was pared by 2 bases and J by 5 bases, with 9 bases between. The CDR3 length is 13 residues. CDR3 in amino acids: CATSRTPLTEAFF. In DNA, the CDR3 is TGTGCCACCAGCAGAACCCCCCTGACTGAAGCTTTCTTT.